These 26 T cell receptor beta chains were sequenced from one sample in a study of blood T cells in healthy people across ages. A sample-barcoded 5' primer and a J-beta primer mix were used in a second PCR of roughly 7 to 12 cycles. TCRdb reprocessed the 5' RACE reads via MiXCR and lists one record per CDR3 protein. The table includes 1,500,000 or so distinct CDR3 sequences, 35% to 45% detected once. The sequenced material came from blood. Source of these receptors: a woman aged 18 to 35 in good health.

The chain uses TRBV6-6 and TRBJ2-1, with TRBD2 matching over 11 bases. Trimming took 7 bases from V and 9 from J; bases not matched to a gene: 8. CDR3 length: 14 residues. Germline-derived CDR1 and CDR2 are MNHNY and SVGAGI (reference sequence). The CDR3 loop is CASTKSSGRGEQFF. CDR3 sequence (DNA): TGTGCCAGCACCAAAAGTAGCGGGAGGGGTGAGCAGTTCTTC.

The DNA for the CDR3 is TGTGCCAGCAGCCAAGACGCGAGACAGGCCCCGGTAGCTTTCTTT. It codes for CASSQDARQAPVAFF. The chain joins TRBV4-2 to TRBJ1-1; tentative D call: TRBD1 (6 bases). The CDR3 is made up of 15 amino acids. Germline-derived CDR1 and CDR2 are LGHNA and YNFKEQ. Trimming took off 0 bases at V and 10 bases at J, with 18 bases between the two ends.

This clonotype has only a few counts. This rearrangement joins TRBV4-1 to TRBJ2-4, with a tentative D call TRBD2 (5 bases). This CDR3 comprises 16 residues. From germline, CDR1 is MGHRA and CDR2 YSYEKL. The V end lost 1 base, the J end lost 3 bases, and 13 bases lay between the germline ends. The CDR3 bases are TGCGCCAGCAGCCAAGGCGGGTTGAGTGACAAAAACATTCAGTACTTC. It codes for CASSQGGLSDKNIQYF.

The sample holds a few counts of this clonotype. CDR3 residues: CSARDGTSGRALAKNIQYF. The CDR3 DNA reads as TGCAGTGCTAGAGATGGGACTAGCGGGAGGGCCCTAGCCAAAAACATTCAGTACTTC. The chain uses TRBV20-1 and TRBJ2-4; 16 nucleotides align to TRBD2. This CDR3 has 19 amino acids. J was trimmed by 0 bases and V by 0 bases; bases with no gene match: 5. CDR1 DFQATT and CDR2 SNEGSKA come from the germline V gene (reference sequence).

V and J are TRBV5-6 and TRBJ1-1; D is unresolved. The CDR3 runs to 15 residues. The germline gives CDR1 SGHDT, CDR2 YYEEEE. Trimming took 2 bases from V and 0 from J, leaving 11 bases between them. The CDR3 sequence: CASSFPRRMNTEAFF. In DNA, the CDR3 is TGTGCCAGCAGCTTTCCCAGGCGGATGAACACTGAAGCTTTCTTT.

The gene calls are TRBV20-1 and TRBJ2-2; D is uncertain. V dropped 0 bases and J dropped 1 base, with 9 bases sitting between them. Germline assignment: CDR1 DFQATT and CDR2 SNEGSKA (reference sequence). The CDR3 is made up of 15 amino acids. Here the CDR3 reads CSARDRQKNTGELFF. In DNA form, the CDR3 reads TGCAGTGCTAGAGATAGGCAGAAGAACACCGGGGAGCTGTTTTTT.

This clonotype was found a few times. The chain has TRBV12-3 or TRBV12-4 and TRBJ1-4; 9 bases align to TRBD1. This CDR3 region has 15 residues. Trimming at V came to 5 bases and at J to 7 bases, leaving 8 bases not matched to a gene. CDR3 amino acids: CASSPGGTGSEKLFF. The CDR3 nucleotides are TGTGCCAGCAGTCCCGGAGGGACAGGGAGTGAAAAACTGTTTTTT.

This clonotype is a singleton in its sample. The rearrangement links TRBV7-2 to TRBJ2-2; 9 nucleotides align to TRBD2. The germline CDR1 and CDR2 sequences are SGHTA and FQGNSA. The CDR3 consists of 16 residues. Trimming took 6 bases from V and 3 from J; bases not matched to a gene: 8. The CDR3, as DNA: TGTGCCAGCAGAAGTAGGACTAGCGACTACACCGGGGAGCTGTTTTTT. Residues: CASRSRTSDYTGELFF.

A few counts support this clonotype. The gene calls are TRBV20-1 and TRBJ2-1; no definite D call. With 3 bases removed from V and 0 bases from J, the gap between germline ends came to 9 bases. The CDR3 has 14 amino acids. From germline, CDR1 is DFQATT and CDR2 SNEGSKA (reference sequence). The CDR3 loop reads CSASVQNSYNEQFF. The DNA of the CDR3 is TGCAGTGCTAGCGTCCAGAACTCCTACAATGAGCAGTTCTTC.

J is TRBJ1-2 and V is TRBV9, with unresolved D. The germline V gene encodes CDR1 SGDLS and CDR2 YYNGEE. The V end lost 2 bases, the J end lost 6 bases, and 17 bases lay between the germline ends. This CDR3 region has 15 residues. CDR3 sequence (DNA): TGTGCCAGCAGCGTTTCACGGGCGCGGGCGGATGGCTACACCTTC. This sequence encodes CASSVSRARADGYTF.

This clonotype was found a few times. The chain recombines TRBV28 with TRBJ2-3, with TRBD2 matching 8 bases. Germline CDR1 is MDHEN and CDR2 is SYDVKM. The CDR3 sequence is 16 residues long. V dropped 2 bases and J dropped 3; count of bases not matched to a gene: 7. For the CDR3, the DNA is TGTGCCAGCAGTTTAAGCGGGGCGGGAGGAACAGATACGCAGTATTTT. Its translation is CASSLSGAGGTDTQYF. The full variable domain, in which reference TRBV28 and TRBJ2-3 provide the parts outside the CDR3, is DVKVTQSSRYLVKRTGEKVFLECVQDMDHENMFWYRQDPGLGLRLIYFSYDVKMKEKGDIPEGYSVSREKKERFSLILESASTNQTSMYLCASSLSGAGGTDTQYFGPGTRLTVL.

This chain connects TRBV7-9 to TRBJ2-1; D is ambiguous. The CDR3 spans 17 residues. CDR1 and CDR2 from the germline V gene are SEHNR and FQNEAQ (reference sequence). The V end was cut by 4 bases, the J end by 6 bases, with 22 bases between. The chain's CDR3 is CASSYTSGRRPSNEQFF. The CDR3 DNA reads TGTGCCAGCAGCTACACTTCAGGCAGGCGCCCCTCCAATGAGCAGTTCTTC. The full variable domain, in which reference TRBV7-9 and TRBJ2-1 provide the parts outside the CDR3, is DTGVSQNPRHKITKRGQNVTFRCDPISEHNRLYWYRQTLGQGPEFLTYFQNEAQLEKSRLLSDRFSAERPKGSFSTLEIQRTEQGDSAMYLCASSYTSGRRPSNEQFFGPGTRLTVL.

The chain uses TRBV20-1 and TRBJ1-4; D might be TRBD1 (6 bases). Trimming removed 5 bases from V and 8 bases from J, with 18 bases in between. There are 14 residues in the CDR3. From germline, CDR1 is DFQATT and CDR2 SNEGSKA (reference sequence). The CDR3 DNA reads TGCAGTGCTCGAAGGAACAGGGTGGGGGAAAAACTGTTTTTT. Translated, it gives CSARRNRVGEKLFF.

The chain recombines TRBV20-1 with TRBJ2-6; no clear D gene. CDR3 length: 17 amino acids. CDR1 and CDR2 (germline): DFQATT, SNEGSKA (reference sequence). The V end lost 3 bases, the J end lost 2 bases, and 17 bases lay between the germline ends. The CDR3 region is CSASKRPGSPGANVLTF. CDR3 nucleotides: TGCAGTGCTAGTAAGAGACCAGGTTCACCTGGGGCCAACGTCCTGACTTTC.

The chain employs TRBV7-9 and TRBJ1-1, with D tentatively TRBD1 (6 bases). V lost 5 bases and J lost 2, with 15 bases in between. The CDR3 contains 15 residues. Germline V gives CDR1 SEHNR, CDR2 FQNEAQ (reference sequence). DNA of the CDR3: TGTGCCAGCAGCCTCACAGGGATAGGTAACACTGAAGCTTTCTTT. This gives the protein CASSLTGIGNTEAFF.

The V call is TRBV20-1, the J call TRBJ2-1, with 14 nucleotides matching TRBD2. This CDR3 is 18 amino acids long. V lost 0 bases to trimming and J lost 3 bases; unmatched junction nucleotides: 7. From germline, CDR1 is DFQATT and CDR2 SNEGSKA (reference sequence). In DNA, the CDR3 is TGCAGTGCTAGAGATCGGACTAGCGGGGGGCCCAGCTACAATGAGCAGTTCTTC. Amino acid sequence: CSARDRTSGGPSYNEQFF.

This clonotype was counted between two and nine times. V is TRBV28 and J is TRBJ1-1; D may be TRBD1 (5 bases). CDR3 length equals 13 residues. The ends were cut back, 10 bases at V and 1 base at J, with 13 bases in the middle. Germline V gives CDR1 MDHEN, CDR2 SYDVKM. CDR3: CAMKGRTNTEAFF. The CDR3 region has the DNA TGTGCCATGAAGGGACGGACGAACACTGAAGCTTTCTTT.

The sample holds a few counts of this clonotype. This sequence joins TRBV6-2 or TRBV6-3 and TRBJ1-5, with 7 bases lining up with TRBD1. This CDR3 contains 17 residues. The germline V gene encodes CDR1 MNHEY and CDR2 SVGEGT. V was clipped by 0 bases and J by 5 bases; unmatched bases: 10. The CDR3 region has the DNA TGTGCCAGCAGTTACTCGGCGGCAGGGGGAAGGGATCAGCCCCAGCATTTT. It is translated as CASSYSAAGGRDQPQHF.

The chain has TRBV5-1 and TRBJ1-2; TRBD1 aligns across 8 bases. The CDR3 consists of 15 residues. V shed 0 bases, J shed 6 bases, and the junction held 7 bases outside the gene matches. Germline CDR1 reads SGHRS; CDR2 reads YFSETQ. The CDR3 DNA reads TGCGCCAGCAGCTTGGGCGGGACAGGTGACGATGGCTACACCTTC. Its translation: CASSLGGTGDDGYTF.

The chain recombines TRBV29-1 with TRBJ2-5; 8 positions match TRBD1. J was trimmed by 1 base and V by 7 bases; bases with no gene match: 8. The CDR3 is 14 amino acids. Germline V gene data show CDR1 as SQVTM and CDR2 as ANQGSEA. The CDR3 bases are TGCAGCGCCGACAGGGGCCCCCTCCAAGAGACCCAGTACTTC. Its translation: CSADRGPLQETQYF.

Only a few counts were recorded for this clonotype. V gene TRBV5-1 combines with J gene TRBJ2-1, with 7 bases fitting TRBD2. With V trimmed by 4 bases and J by 6 bases, 10 bases remained unmatched. Per the germline V gene, CDR1 is SGHRS and CDR2 is YFSETQ. The CDR3 covers 15 residues. In DNA form, the CDR3 reads TGCGCCAGCAGCCAACTAGCGTCAAGGACCAATGAGCAGTTCTTC. Translated: CASSQLASRTNEQFF.

This clonotype was counted only a few times. V gene TRBV12-3 or TRBV12-4 combines with J gene TRBJ1-5; D is uncertain. The V end was cut by 6 bases, the J end by 4 bases, with 16 bases between. The CDR3 has 15 residues. This CDR3 reads CASRSSGLVNQPQHF. The CDR3 DNA reads TGTGCCAGCAGATCCTCCGGGTTAGTGAATCAGCCCCAGCATTTT.

V usage is TRBV20-1 and J usage is TRBJ1-2; 9 bases line up with TRBD1. Germline CDR1 DFQATT, CDR2 SNEGSKA (reference sequence). The CDR3 consists of 15 residues. Trimming at V came to 6 bases and at J to 4 bases, leaving 12 bases not matched to a gene. The CDR3 DNA sequence: TGCAGTGCCGGGGCAGGACAGGGGAAAGTCTATGGCTACACCTTC. Protein: CSAGAGQGKVYGYTF.

The CDR3, as DNA: TGTGCCAGCAGCTTAGCACCGAACAGCAAGGGCGAGACCCAGTACTTC. Translating gives CASSLAPNSKGETQYF. The chain carries TRBV7-8 and TRBJ2-4; D is uncertain. The DNA end is more similar to TRBJ2-5, so the J call may be wrong. CDR3 length: 16 amino acids. The germline V gene encodes CDR1 SGHVS and CDR2 FQNEAQ.

This chain joins TRBV20-1 and TRBJ2-5; TRBD2 matches at 11 bases. CDR1 and CDR2 (germline): DFQATT, SNEGSKA (reference sequence). V was pared by 5 bases and J by 11 bases, with 22 bases of the junction left unmatched. This CDR3 spans 17 amino acids. CDR3 sequence reads: CSALRLAGQASYNEQYF. Written as DNA, the CDR3 is TGCAGTGCTTTACGACTAGCGGGACAAGCCTCCTACAATGAGCAGTACTTC.

The table lists this clonotype with a few counts. The genes are TRBV20-1 and TRBJ2-7; weak D call: TRBD2 (6 bases). CDR3 length: 14 residues. Germline CDR1 and CDR2: DFQATT and SNEGSKA (reference sequence). The V end lost 6 bases, the J end lost 0 bases, and 15 bases lay between the germline ends. CDR3 loop: CSAPDYLSSYEQYF. DNA for the CDR3: TGCAGTGCCCCGGACTACCTAAGCTCCTACGAGCAGTACTTC.